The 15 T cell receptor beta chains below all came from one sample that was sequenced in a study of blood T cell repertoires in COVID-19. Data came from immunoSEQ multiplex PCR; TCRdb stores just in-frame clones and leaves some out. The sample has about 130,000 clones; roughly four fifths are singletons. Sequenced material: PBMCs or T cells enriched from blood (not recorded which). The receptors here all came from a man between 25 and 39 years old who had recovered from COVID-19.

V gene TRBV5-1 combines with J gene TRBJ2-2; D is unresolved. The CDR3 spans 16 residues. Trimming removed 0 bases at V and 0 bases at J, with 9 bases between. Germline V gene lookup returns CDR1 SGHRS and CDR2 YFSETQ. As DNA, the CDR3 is TGCGCCAGCAGCTTGGGGGCAGGCTCGAACACCGGGGAGCTGTTTTTT. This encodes CASSLGAGSNTGELFF.

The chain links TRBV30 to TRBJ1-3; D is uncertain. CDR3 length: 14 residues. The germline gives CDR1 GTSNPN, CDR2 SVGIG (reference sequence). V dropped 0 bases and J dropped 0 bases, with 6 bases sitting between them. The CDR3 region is CAWSVRDSGNTIYF. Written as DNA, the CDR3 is TGTGCCTGGAGTGTGAGGGACTCTGGAAACACCATATATTTT.

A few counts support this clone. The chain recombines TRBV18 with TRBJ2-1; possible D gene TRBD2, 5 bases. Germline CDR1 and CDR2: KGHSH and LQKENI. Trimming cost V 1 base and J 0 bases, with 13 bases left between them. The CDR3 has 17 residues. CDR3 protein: CASSPLEGAVSYNEQFF. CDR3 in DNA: TGTGCCAGCTCACCACTTGAGGGAGCGGTCTCCTACAATGAGCAGTTCTTC.

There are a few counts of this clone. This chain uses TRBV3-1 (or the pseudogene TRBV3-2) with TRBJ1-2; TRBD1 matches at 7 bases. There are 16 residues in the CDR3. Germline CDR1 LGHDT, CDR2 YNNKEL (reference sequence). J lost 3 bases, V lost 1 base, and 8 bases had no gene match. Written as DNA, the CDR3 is TGTGCCAGCAGCCAAGTGGGTAGGGGGCAATACTATGGCTACACCTTC. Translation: CASSQVGRGQYYGYTF.

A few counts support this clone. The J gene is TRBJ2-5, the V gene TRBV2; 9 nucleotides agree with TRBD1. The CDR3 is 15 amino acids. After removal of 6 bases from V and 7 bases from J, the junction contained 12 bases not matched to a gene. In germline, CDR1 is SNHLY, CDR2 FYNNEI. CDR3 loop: CASREGQGQETTQYF. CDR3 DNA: TGTGCCAGCAGGGAGGGACAGGGACAGGAGACGACCCAGTACTTC.

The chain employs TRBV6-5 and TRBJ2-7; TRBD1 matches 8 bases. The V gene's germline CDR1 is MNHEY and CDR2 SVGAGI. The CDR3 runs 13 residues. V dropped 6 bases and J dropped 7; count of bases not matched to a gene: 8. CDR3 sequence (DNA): TGTGCCAGCAGCCCGGGACAGGCCTGGGAGCAGTACTTC. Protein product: CASSPGQAWEQYF.

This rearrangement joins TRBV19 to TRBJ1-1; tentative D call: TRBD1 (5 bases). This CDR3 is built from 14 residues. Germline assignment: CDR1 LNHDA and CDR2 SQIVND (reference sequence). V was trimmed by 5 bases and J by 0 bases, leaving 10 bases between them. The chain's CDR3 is CASSYQGMNTEAFF. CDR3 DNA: TGTGCCAGTAGTTACCAGGGTATGAACACTGAAGCTTTCTTT.

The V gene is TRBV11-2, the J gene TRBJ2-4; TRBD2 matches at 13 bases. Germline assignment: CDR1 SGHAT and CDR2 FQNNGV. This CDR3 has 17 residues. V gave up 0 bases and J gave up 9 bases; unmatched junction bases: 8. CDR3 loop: CASSLDPTSGGARIQYF. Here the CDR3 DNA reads TGTGCCAGCAGCTTAGATCCCACTAGCGGGGGGGCACGCATTCAGTACTTC.

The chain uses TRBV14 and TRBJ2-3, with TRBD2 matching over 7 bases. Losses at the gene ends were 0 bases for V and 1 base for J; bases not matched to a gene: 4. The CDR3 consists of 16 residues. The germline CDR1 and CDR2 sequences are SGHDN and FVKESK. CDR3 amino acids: CASSQDGGLGTDTQYF. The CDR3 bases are TGTGCCAGCAGCCAAGATGGCGGACTAGGCACAGATACGCAGTATTTT.

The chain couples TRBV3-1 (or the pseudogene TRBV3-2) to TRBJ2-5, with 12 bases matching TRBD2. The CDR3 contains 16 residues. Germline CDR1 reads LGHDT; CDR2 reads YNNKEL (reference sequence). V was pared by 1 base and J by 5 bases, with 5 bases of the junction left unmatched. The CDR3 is CASSQVSSGRVETQYF. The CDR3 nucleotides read TGTGCCAGCAGCCAAGTCTCTAGCGGGAGGGTGGAGACCCAGTACTTC.

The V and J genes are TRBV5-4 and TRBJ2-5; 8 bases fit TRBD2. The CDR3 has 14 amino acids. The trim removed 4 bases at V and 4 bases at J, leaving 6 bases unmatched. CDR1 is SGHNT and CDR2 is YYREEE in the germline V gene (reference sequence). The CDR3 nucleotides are TGTGCCAGCAGCCGGGAGGGCGGGGGAGAGACCCAGTACTTC. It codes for CASSREGGGETQYF.

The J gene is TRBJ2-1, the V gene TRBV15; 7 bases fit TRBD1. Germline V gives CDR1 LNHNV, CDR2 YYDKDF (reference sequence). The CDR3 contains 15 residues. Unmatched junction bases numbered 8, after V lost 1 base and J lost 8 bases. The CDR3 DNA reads TGTGCCACCAGCAGAGGGCTACAGGGGACGGATGAGCAGTTCTTC. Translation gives CATSRGLQGTDEQFF.

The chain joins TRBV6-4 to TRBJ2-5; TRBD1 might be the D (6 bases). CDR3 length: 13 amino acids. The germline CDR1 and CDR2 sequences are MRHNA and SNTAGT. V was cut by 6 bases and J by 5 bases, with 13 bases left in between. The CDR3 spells CASSEQGGETQYF. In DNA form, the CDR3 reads TGTGCCAGCAGCGAACAGGGCGGGGAGACCCAGTACTTC.

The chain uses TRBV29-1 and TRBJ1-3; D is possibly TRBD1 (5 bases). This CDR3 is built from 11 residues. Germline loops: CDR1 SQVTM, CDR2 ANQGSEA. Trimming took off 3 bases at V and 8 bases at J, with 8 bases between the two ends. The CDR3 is CSVEQGHTIYF. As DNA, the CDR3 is TGCAGCGTTGAGCAGGGTCACACCATATATTTT.

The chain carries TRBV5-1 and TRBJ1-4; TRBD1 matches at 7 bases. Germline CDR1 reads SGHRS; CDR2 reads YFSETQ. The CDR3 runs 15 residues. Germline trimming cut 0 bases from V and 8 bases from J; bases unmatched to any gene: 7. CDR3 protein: CASSLGQGRREKLFF. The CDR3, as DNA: TGCGCCAGCAGCTTGGGACAGGGCCGGCGGGAAAAACTGTTTTTT.